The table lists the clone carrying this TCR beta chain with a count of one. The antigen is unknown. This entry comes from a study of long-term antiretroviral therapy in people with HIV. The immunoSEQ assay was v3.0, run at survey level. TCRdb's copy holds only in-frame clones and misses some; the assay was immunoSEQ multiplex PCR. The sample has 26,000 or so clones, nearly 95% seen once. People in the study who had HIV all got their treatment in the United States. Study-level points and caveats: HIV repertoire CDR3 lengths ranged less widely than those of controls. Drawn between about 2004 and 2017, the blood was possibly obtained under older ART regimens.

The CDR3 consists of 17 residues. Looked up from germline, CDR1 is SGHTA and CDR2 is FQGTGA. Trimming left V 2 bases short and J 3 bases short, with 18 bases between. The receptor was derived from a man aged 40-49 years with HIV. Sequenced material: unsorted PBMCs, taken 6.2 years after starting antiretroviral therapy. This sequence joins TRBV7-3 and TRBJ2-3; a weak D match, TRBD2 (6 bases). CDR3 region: CASSLLPRGSGTDTQYF. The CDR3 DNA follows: TGTGCCAGCAGCTTACTCCCTCGGGGGAGCGGGACAGATACGCAGTATTTT.